A selection of T cell receptor beta chains follows, all from one sample in a study of blood T cell repertoires in COVID-19. Produced via immunoSEQ multiplex PCR; TCRdb's table is partial and in-frame only. The sample includes more than 65,000 clones, under 95% of them seen just once. The specimen sequenced was peripheral blood. Receptors originate from a human donor in a cohort sampled during active COVID-19. Each CDR3 is given with its conserved first and last residue. D genes are given only for firm matches. Size is omitted from some rows. Given values are once, few, many or a class for expanded clones.

v_gene	abundance	d_gene	j_gene	CDR3aa	CDR3nt
TRBV15	.	TRBD1	TRBJ1-2	CATSRYRGRPPSNYGYTF	TGTGCCACCAGCAGATACAGGGGGCGGCCCCCCTCTAACTATGGCTACACCTTC
TRBV2	once	TRBD1	TRBJ1-5	CASRPGQGHNSNQPQHF	TGTGCCAGCAGACCGGGACAGGGCCACAATAGCAATCAGCCCCAGCATTTT
TRBV5-6	.	.	TRBJ1-6	CASSLAAGSYNSPLHF	TGTGCCAGCAGCTTGGCCGCAGGCTCCTATAATTCACCCCTCCACTTT
TRBV27	.	.	TRBJ1-6	CPPGEGSLRINFRPLHF	TGCCCGCCGGGGGAGGGTAGTTTGAGGATCAATTTCCGGCCCCTCCACTTT
TRBV6-5	.	TRBD1	TRBJ2-7	CASDITGGSSYEQYF	TGTGCCAGCGACATCACAGGGGGATCTTCCTACGAGCAGTACTTC
TRBV28	.	.	TRBJ1-6	CASSPGRPRVSPLHF	TGTGCCAGCAGTCCAGGTCGGCCGCGAGTTTCACCCCTCCACTTT
TRBV2	.	TRBD2	TRBJ2-5	CASPAFSASGYGETQYF	TGTGCCAGCCCTGCCTTTTCGGCTAGCGGGTACGGGGAGACCCAGTACTTC
TRBV28	.	.	TRBJ1-1	CASIPARGHTEAFF	TGTGCCAGCATCCCTGCGCGGGGGCACACTGAAGCTTTCTTT
TRBV4-1	.	.	TRBJ1-3	CASSQKDDFGEDGNTIYF	TGCGCCAGCAGCCAAAAGGATGATTTCGGGGAGGATGGAAACACCATATATTTT
TRBV7-2	.	.	TRBJ1-6	CASSLVSQNNSPLHF	TGTGCCAGCAGCTTAGTCTCGCAGAATAATTCACCCCTCCACTTT
TRBV7-2	.	.	TRBJ2-7	CASSPRQAGWEQYF	TGTGCCAGCAGCCCACGGCAGGCCGGCTGGGAGCAGTACTTC
TRBV9	.	TRBD1	TRBJ2-3	CASSSRTGEDTQYF	TGTGCCAGCAGCTCCCGGACAGGGGAAGATACGCAGTATTTT
TRBV3-1/TRBV3-2	.	.	TRBJ1-3	CASSHTSFWATSGNTIYF	TGTGCCAGCAGCCATACGTCGTTCTGGGCGACCTCTGGAAACACCATATATTTT
TRBV11-2	.	.	TRBJ2-7	CASSLVRGGSYEQYF	TGTGCCAGCAGCTTAGTTAGGGGGGGATCCTACGAGCAGTACTTC
TRBV27	.	.	TRBJ2-7	CASSLFQGYEQYF	TGTGCCAGCAGTTTATTCCAGGGCTACGAGCAGTACTTC
TRBV6-2/TRBV6-3	.	TRBD2	TRBJ2-1	CASSYGGSGGLYNEQFF	TGTGCCAGCAGTTACGGGGGTAGCGGGGGCTTATACAATGAGCAGTTCTTC
TRBV6-2/TRBV6-3	.	.	TRBJ2-1	CASSYPPLGGGEQFF	TGTGCCAGCAGTTACCCACCCCTTGGGGGCGGTGAGCAGTTCTTC
TRBV5-8	.	TRBD1	TRBJ1-6	CASSLLIFDRGSPLHF	TGTGCCAGCAGCTTGTTGATTTTTGACAGGGGTTCACCCCTCCACTTT
TRBV19	few	TRBD1	TRBJ1-5	CASSIIGQGVQPQHF	TGTGCCAGTAGTATTATCGGACAGGGGGTTCAGCCCCAGCATTTT
TRBV27	.	.	TRBJ1-2	CASSFNSNYGYTF	TGTGCCAGCAGTTTCAACTCTAACTATGGCTACACCTTC
TRBV18	.	TRBD1	TRBJ1-2	CASSKGQGAVVNGYTF	TGTGCCAGCTCAAAGGGACAGGGGGCAGTAGTCAACGGCTACACCTTC
TRBV11-2	.	.	TRBJ1-4	CASSARGGTQPERLFF	TGTGCCAGCAGCGCCAGAGGGGGAACCCAACCCGAACGACTGTTTTTT
TRBV27	.	TRBD2	TRBJ2-7	CASSPSPLILAGVSWEQYF	TGTGCCAGCAGTCCCTCCCCTCTTATACTAGCGGGGGTATCGTGGGAGCAGTACTTC
TRBV2	.	.	TRBJ2-7	CASSEGNYEQYF	TGTGCCAGCAGTGAGGGCAACTACGAGCAGTACTTC
TRBV11-2	once	TRBD1	TRBJ2-7	CASSFDRGPSSYEQYF	TGTGCCAGCAGCTTTGACAGGGGTCCCAGCTCCTACGAGCAGTACTTC
TRBV7-6	.	TRBD1	TRBJ2-7	CASSPTGASYEQYF	TGTGCCAGCAGCCCGACAGGGGCGTCCTACGAGCAGTACTTC
TRBV12-5	.	.	TRBJ2-7	CASGLCGGRTYEQYF	TGTGCTAGTGGTTTGTGCGGGGGCAGAACCTACGAGCAGTACTTC
TRBV6-5	.	TRBD1	TRBJ1-1	CASSWDRGHTEAFF	TGTGCCAGCAGTTGGGACAGGGGGCACACTGAAGCTTTCTTT
TRBV18	.	.	TRBJ1-1	CASSPPGNTEAFF	TGTGCCAGCTCACCACCGGGCAACACTGAAGCTTTCTTT
TRBV29-1	.	TRBD1	TRBJ1-2	CSAGTGYINYGYTF	TGCAGCGCCGGGACAGGGTACATTAACTATGGCTACACCTTC
TRBV6-5	.	TRBD1	TRBJ1-1	CASSRQGELNTEAFF	TGTGCCAGCAGTAGACAGGGGGAACTGAACACTGAAGCTTTCTTT
TRBV4-1	.	TRBD1	TRBJ1-1	CASSQADRDSTEAFF	TGCGCCAGCAGCCAAGCCGACCGGGACAGCACTGAAGCTTTCTTT
TRBV30	.	TRBD1	TRBJ1-1	CAWGGTGGFMNTEAFF	TGTGCCTGGGGGGGGACAGGGGGCTTCATGAACACTGAAGCTTTCTTT
TRBV3-1/TRBV3-2	.	.	TRBJ1-3	CASSRVTGRSGNTIYF	TGTGCCAGCAGCCGGGTAACAGGGCGCTCTGGAAACACCATATATTTT
TRBV27	once	TRBD1	TRBJ2-7	CASSFLDPRDSTYEQYF	TGTGCCAGCAGTTTCCTAGACCCCCGGGACAGCACCTACGAGCAGTACTTC
TRBV11-2	.	.	TRBJ2-2	CASSLSRTRDTGELFF	TGTGCCAGCAGCTTATCCCGCACTCGGGACACCGGGGAGCTGTTTTTT
TRBV11-2	.	TRBD1	TRBJ2-7	CASSWGQAAYEQYF	TGTGCCAGCAGTTGGGGACAGGCGGCCTACGAGCAGTACTTC
TRBV10-3	.	.	TRBJ1-2	CAISDQGIANSGYTF	TGTGCCATCAGTGACCAGGGCATAGCTAACTCTGGCTACACCTTC
TRBV11-2	.	.	TRBJ2-7	CASSLGVYEQYF	TGTGCCAGCAGCTTAGGAGTATACGAGCAGTACTTC
TRBV11-2	.	.	TRBJ1-1	CASSSQKRGLNTEAFF	TGTGCCAGCAGCTCCCAAAAAAGGGGGTTGAACACTGAAGCTTTCTTT
TRBV5-1	once	TRBD1	TRBJ1-2	CASRPTGGGVNYGYTF	TGCGCCAGCAGGCCTACAGGGGGCGGTGTAAACTATGGCTACACCTTC
TRBV3-1/TRBV3-2	.	TRBD2	TRBJ2-7	CASSPSGGSTYEQYF	TGTGCCAGCAGCCCTAGCGGGGGGTCTACCTACGAGCAGTACTTC